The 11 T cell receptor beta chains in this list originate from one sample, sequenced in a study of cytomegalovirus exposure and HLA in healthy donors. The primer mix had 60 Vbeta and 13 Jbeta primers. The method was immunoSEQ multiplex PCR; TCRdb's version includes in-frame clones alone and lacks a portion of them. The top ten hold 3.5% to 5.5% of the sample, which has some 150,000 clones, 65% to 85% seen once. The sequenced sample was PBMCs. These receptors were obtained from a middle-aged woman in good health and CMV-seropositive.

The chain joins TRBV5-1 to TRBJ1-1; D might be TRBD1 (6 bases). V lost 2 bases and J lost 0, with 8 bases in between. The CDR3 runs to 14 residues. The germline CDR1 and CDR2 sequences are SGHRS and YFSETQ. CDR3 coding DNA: TGCGCCAGCAGCTTACCAGGGGTGAACACTGAAGCTTTCTTT. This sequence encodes CASSLPGVNTEAFF.

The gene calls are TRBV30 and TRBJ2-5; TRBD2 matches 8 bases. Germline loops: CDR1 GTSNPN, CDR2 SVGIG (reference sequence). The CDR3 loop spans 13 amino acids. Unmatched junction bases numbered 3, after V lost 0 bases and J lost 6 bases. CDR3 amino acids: CAWSVLSGKTQYF. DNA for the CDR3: TGTGCCTGGAGTGTTCTTAGCGGGAAGACCCAGTACTTC. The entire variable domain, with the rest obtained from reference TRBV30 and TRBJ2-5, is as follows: SQTIHQWPATLVQPVGSPLSLECTVEGTSNPNLYWYRQAAGRGLQLLFYSVGIGQISSEVPQNLSASRPQDRQFILSSKKLLLSDSGFYLCAWSVLSGKTQYFGPGTRLLVL.

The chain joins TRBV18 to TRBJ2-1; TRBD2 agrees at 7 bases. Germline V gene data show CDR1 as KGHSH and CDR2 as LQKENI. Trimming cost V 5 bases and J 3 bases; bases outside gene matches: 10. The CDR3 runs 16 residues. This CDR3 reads CASSALLALNYNEQFF. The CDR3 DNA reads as TGTGCCAGCTCAGCCTTACTAGCGCTCAACTACAATGAGCAGTTCTTC.

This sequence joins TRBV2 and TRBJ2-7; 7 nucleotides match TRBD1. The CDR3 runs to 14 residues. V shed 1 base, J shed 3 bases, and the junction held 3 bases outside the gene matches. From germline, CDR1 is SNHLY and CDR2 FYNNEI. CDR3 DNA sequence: TGTGCCAGCAGTGAAGGGGGACAGTTCTACGAGCAGTACTTC. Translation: CASSEGGQFYEQYF.

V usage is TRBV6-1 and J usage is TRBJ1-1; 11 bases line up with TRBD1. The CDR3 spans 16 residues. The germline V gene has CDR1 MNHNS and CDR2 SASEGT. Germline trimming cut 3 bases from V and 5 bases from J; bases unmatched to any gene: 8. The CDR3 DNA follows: TGTGCCAGCAGTGAGCGCGGGACAGGGGGACGGACTGAAGCTTTCTTT. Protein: CASSERGTGGRTEAFF.

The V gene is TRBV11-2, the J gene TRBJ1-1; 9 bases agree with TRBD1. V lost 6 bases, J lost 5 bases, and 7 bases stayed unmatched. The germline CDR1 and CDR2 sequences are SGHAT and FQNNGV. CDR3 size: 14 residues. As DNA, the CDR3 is TGTGCCAGCAGTCCAGACAGGGGGGGGACTGAAGCTTTCTTT. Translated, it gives CASSPDRGGTEAFF.

The CDR3 loop is CASRRGPGLADNEQFF. Here the CDR3 DNA reads TGTGCCAGCAGACGCGGCCCGGGACTAGCGGACAATGAGCAGTTCTTC. The genes are TRBV28 and TRBJ2-1; 11 bases are shared with TRBD2. The CDR3 consists of 16 residues. Germline assignment: CDR1 MDHEN and CDR2 SYDVKM. J was trimmed by 5 bases and V by 6 bases; bases with no gene match: 9.

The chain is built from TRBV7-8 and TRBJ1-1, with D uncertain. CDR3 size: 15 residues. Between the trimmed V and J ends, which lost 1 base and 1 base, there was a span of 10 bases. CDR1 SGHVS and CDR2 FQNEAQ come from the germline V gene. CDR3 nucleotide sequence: TGTGCCAGCAGCTTAGGGAGGGTGGGGAACACTGAAGCTTTCTTT. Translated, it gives CASSLGRVGNTEAFF. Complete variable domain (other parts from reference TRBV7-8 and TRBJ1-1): GAGVSQSPRYKVAKRGQDVALRCDPISGHVSLFWYQQALGQGPEFLTYFQNEAQLDKSGLPSDRFFAERPEGSVSTLKIQRTQQEDSAVYLCASSLGRVGNTEAFFGQGTRLTVV.

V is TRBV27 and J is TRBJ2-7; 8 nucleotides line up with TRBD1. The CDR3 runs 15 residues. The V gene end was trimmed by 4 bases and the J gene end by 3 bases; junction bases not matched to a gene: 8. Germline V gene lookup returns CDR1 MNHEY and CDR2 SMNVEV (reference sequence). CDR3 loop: CASSSRPGGYYEQYF. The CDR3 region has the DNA TGTGCCAGCAGTTCTCGGCCAGGGGGCTACTACGAGCAGTACTTC.

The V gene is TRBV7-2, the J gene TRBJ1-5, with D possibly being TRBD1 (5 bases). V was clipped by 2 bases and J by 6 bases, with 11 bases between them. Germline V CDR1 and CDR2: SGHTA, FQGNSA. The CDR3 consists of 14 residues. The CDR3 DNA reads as TGTGCCAGCAGCTTATCTGGGGCGACTCAGCCCCAGCATTTT. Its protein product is CASSLSGATQPQHF.

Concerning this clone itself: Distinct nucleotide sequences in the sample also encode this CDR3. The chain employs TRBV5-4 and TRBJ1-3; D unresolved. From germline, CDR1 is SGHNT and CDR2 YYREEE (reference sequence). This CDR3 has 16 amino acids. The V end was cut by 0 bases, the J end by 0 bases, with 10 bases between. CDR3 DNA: TGTGCCAGCAGCTTGGGAGCACCCGACTCTGGAAACACCATATATTTT. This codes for CASSLGAPDSGNTIYF. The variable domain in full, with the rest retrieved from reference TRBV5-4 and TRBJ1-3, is ETGVTQSPTHLIKTRGQQVTLRCSSQSGHNTVSWYQQALGQGPQFIFQYYREEENGRGNFPPRFSGLQFPNYSSELNVNALELDDSALYLCASSLGAPDSGNTIYFGEGSWLTVV.